One sample yielded the 24 T cell receptor beta chains listed below, sequenced in a study of spatial heterogeneity in lung cancer. TCRdb called the 5' RACE reads again in MiXCR, with one record for every CDR3 protein. The table records under 20,000 distinct CDR3 sequences, almost 6% of them present only once. Study results and caveats: For expanded intratumoral alpha and beta TCRs, counts tracked tumor mutation counts.

These TCRs' antigens remain unknown. The sample's time point: sample taken at primary tumor resection. The source was lung tumor tissue, collected at surgery. The origin of the receptors is a female donor with early-stage non-small cell lung cancer.

Comment on this clonotype: The library was designed around alpha chains, so this beta chain is a stray read whose abundance carries little weight. The chain is built from TRBV7-9 and TRBJ2-3, with D perhaps TRBD2 (5 bases). CDR3 length: 17 amino acids. The germline CDR1 and CDR2 sequences are SEHNR and FQNEAQ (reference sequence). Trimming removed 5 bases at V and 6 bases at J, with 24 bases between. The CDR3 bases are TGTGCCAGCAGCCCAATTCGAATAGCGTTAGGATTGGATACGCAGTATTTT. Translated: CASSPIRIALGLDTQYF. The variable domain in full, completed from reference TRBV7-9 and TRBJ2-3, reads DTGVSQNPRHKITKRGQNVTFRCDPISEHNRLYWYRQTLGQGPEFLTYFQNEAQLEKSRLLSDRFSAERPKGSFSTLEIQRTEQGDSAMYLCASSPIRIALGLDTQYFGPGTRLTVL.

This clonotype occurred many times. At one of its ends the junction is not consistent with the germline gene, which may arise from a read error. Found in a library prepared for alpha chains, this beta chain is an off-target read, and its abundance has little meaning. The chain combines TRBV29-1 with TRBJ2-5; possible D gene TRBD2, 7 bases. The CDR3 is 14 residues long. CDR1 and CDR2 from the germline V gene are SQVTM and ANQGSEA. The CDR3 DNA sequence: TGCAGCGCTTTACTCCCGGGGGGCCAACAGACCCAGTACTTC. It translates to CSALLPGGQQTQYF.

This clonotype was counted between two and nine times. This beta chain is a stray sequence in a library constructed for alpha chains; its clone size is not meaningful. The chain couples TRBV7-2 to TRBJ1-1; TRBD1 might be the D (6 bases). The V end lost 3 bases, the J end lost 0 bases, and 11 bases lay between the germline ends. Germline V lookup: CDR1 SGHTA, CDR2 FQGNSA. This CDR3 region has 15 residues. This CDR3 is CASSLSTGVNTEAFF. CDR3 sequence (DNA): TGTGCCAGCAGCTTGTCGACAGGAGTGAACACTGAAGCTTTCTTT.

This clonotype was observed at least ten times. Because the library targeted alpha chains, this beta chain is an off-target read whose size means little. The gene calls are TRBV5-5 and TRBJ1-5; the match to TRBD1 covers 7 bases. The CDR3 covers 15 residues. CDR1 is SGHKS and CDR2 is YYEKEE in the germline V gene (reference sequence). Losses at the gene ends were 7 bases for V and 0 bases for J; bases not matched to a gene: 7. Here the CDR3 reads CASRLDRNSNQPQHF. The CDR3, as DNA: TGTGCCAGCCGCCTGGACAGGAATAGCAATCAGCCCCAGCATTTT.

The table lists this clonotype with a few counts. Within a library made for alpha chains, this beta chain is off target, and its count is uninformative. J is TRBJ1-1 and V is TRBV29-1; D not certain. The germline gives CDR1 SQVTM, CDR2 ANQGSEA. This CDR3 comprises 13 residues. V lost 8 bases, J lost 5 bases, and 18 bases lay in between. For the CDR3, the DNA is TGCAGCCCGGTAGGTTTAGGAGGGACTGAAGCTTTCTTT. It is translated as CSPVGLGGTEAFF.

A note on this clonotype: This beta chain was picked up by a library intended for alpha chains and is off target, so its count carries little meaning. The chain joins TRBV20-1 to TRBJ1-6, with D possibly being TRBD1 (6 bases). Germline V gene lookup returns CDR1 DFQATT and CDR2 SNEGSKA (reference sequence). V lost 0 bases and J lost 2, with 8 bases in between. CDR3 length equals 15 residues. CDR3 region: CSARDHRAYNSPLHF. In DNA form, the CDR3 reads TGCAGTGCTAGAGACCACAGGGCCTATAATTCACCCCTCCACTTT.

This clonotype was detected only a few times. This beta chain is a stray sequence in a library constructed for alpha chains; its clone size is not meaningful. The DNA for the CDR3 is TGTGCCAGCAGGGGATTGGGCGGGAATGAGCAGTTCTTC. This codes for CASRGLGGNEQFF. This sequence joins TRBV6-1 and TRBJ2-1, with D perhaps TRBD2 (5 bases). Per the germline V gene, CDR1 is MNHNS and CDR2 is SASEGT. Trimming removed 6 bases at V and 7 bases at J, with 13 bases between. The CDR3 consists of 13 residues.

A word on this clonotype: This beta chain appears as a stray read in a library generated for alpha chains; its size is not informative. The genes are TRBV20-1 and TRBJ1-2; D remains ambiguous. Germline V gene data show CDR1 as DFQATT and CDR2 as SNEGSKA (reference sequence). The CDR3 has 10 residues. CDR3 protein: CSTNSYGYTF. The CDR3 DNA reads as TGCAGCACTAATTCCTATGGCTACACCTTC.

This clonotype has a count of ten or more. This beta chain slipped into a library made for alpha chains as a stray read, so its size is not meaningful. The gene calls are TRBV7-9 and TRBJ1-4, with TRBD1 matching 7 bases. CDR3 length equals 14 residues. V lost 1 base and J lost 5; bases outside the gene matches: 1. Germline assignment: CDR1 SEHNR and CDR2 FQNEAQ (reference sequence). The CDR3 region has the DNA TGTGCCAGCAGCTTAGACAGGGGAAATGAAAAACTGTTTTTT. Translating it yields CASSLDRGNEKLFF.

This clonotype was detected only a few times. The library was designed around alpha chains, so this beta chain is a stray read whose abundance carries little weight. The rearrangement joins TRBV5-1 to TRBJ2-1; D gene uncertain. V lost 1 base and J 5 bases, leaving 13 bases between the germline ends. Germline V CDR1 and CDR2: SGHRS, YFSETQ. The CDR3 consists of 15 residues. CDR3 nucleotides: TGCGCCAGCAGCTTGCAAGGTGGGCCTAACAATGAGCAGTTCTTC. It translates to CASSLQGGPNNEQFF.

There are many counts of this clonotype. This beta chain represents an off-target read in a library built for alpha chains; its size is of limited meaning. The V call is TRBV2, the J call TRBJ1-5; no reliable D call. This CDR3 is 13 amino acids long. Germline V gene data show CDR1 as SNHLY and CDR2 as FYNNEI. V lost 8 bases and J 3 bases, leaving 11 bases between the germline ends. CDR3 region: CASQGRNNQPQHF. The CDR3, as DNA: TGTGCCAGCCAAGGACGGAACAATCAGCCCCAGCATTTT.

The table lists this clonotype with many counts. This beta chain came through as a stray read in a library set up for alpha chains, and its size says little. This chain connects TRBV9 to TRBJ2-7; 9 bases fit TRBD2. Germline V CDR1 and CDR2: SGDLS, YYNGEE. The length of the CDR3 is 14 residues. The junction had 8 bases not matched to a gene; V was cut back by 4 bases and J by 6 bases. In nucleotides, the CDR3 is TGTGCCAGCAGCCTCGGTAGCGGGAGCCTCGAGCAGTACTTC. Protein: CASSLGSGSLEQYF.

This clonotype was recorded a few times. Little can be read into the size of this beta chain, an off-target read in a library designed for alpha chains. J is TRBJ2-3 and V is TRBV12-3 or TRBV12-4; 8 bases are a match to TRBD2. Trimming took 5 bases from V and 2 from J; bases not matched to a gene: 9. The CDR3 is 16 amino acids. Written as DNA, the CDR3 is TGTGCCAGCAGTGAGAGCGGGAGTAGCACCACAGATACGCAGTATTTT. Its translation: CASSESGSSTTDTQYF.

This clonotype is medium-sized in the sample. Being off target in a library aimed at alpha chains, this beta chain has a size of little meaning. V usage is TRBV2 and J usage is TRBJ1-6; no firm D call. Deletions cut 7 bases from V and 9 bases from J, with 19 bases between. This CDR3 spans 15 amino acids. The germline V gene has CDR1 SNHLY and CDR2 FYNNEI. CDR3 protein: CASTILGDFRSPLHF. The CDR3 DNA is TGTGCCAGCACAATCCTCGGTGACTTTCGTTCACCCCTCCACTTT.

This clonotype was found many times. A library made for alpha chains picked up this beta chain off target, so its size means little. V gene TRBV2 combines with J gene TRBJ1-1, with 8 positions matching TRBD1. CDR1 is SNHLY, CDR2 FYNNEI, per germline. This CDR3 is 13 amino acids long. V lost 4 bases and J lost 4; bases outside the gene matches: 2. DNA of the CDR3: TGTGCCAGCAGTGTAGACAGGGGCACTGAAGCTTTCTTT. This encodes CASSVDRGTEAFF.

The sample holds many counts of this clonotype. With the library built for alpha chains, this beta chain is off target and its frequency is not meaningful. The rearrangement joins TRBV10-3 to TRBJ2-7, with 7 nucleotides matching TRBD2. Trimming at V came to 0 bases and at J to 3 bases, leaving 2 bases not matched to a gene. From germline, CDR1 is ENHRY and CDR2 SYGVKD. The CDR3 totals 14 residues. The CDR3 sequence is CAISESGTNYEQYF. As DNA, the CDR3 is TGTGCCATCAGTGAGTCGGGGACTAACTACGAGCAGTACTTC.

This clonotype was counted many times. A library prepared for alpha chains yielded this beta chain as an off-target read; its size is of little meaning. The V and J genes are TRBV9 and TRBJ2-5, with D hard to call. This CDR3 is 10 amino acids long. The germline CDR1 and CDR2 sequences are SGDLS and YYNGEE. The ends were cut back, 3 bases at V and 5 bases at J, with 2 bases in the middle. The chain's CDR3 is CASSGETQYF. The DNA of the CDR3 is TGTGCCAGCAGCGGGGAGACCCAGTACTTC.

At least ten counts were recorded for this clonotype. This beta chain is a stray read from a library made for alpha chains; its abundance is not meaningful. This chain connects TRBV19 to TRBJ2-7, with no clear D. Germline lookup yields CDR1 LNHDA and CDR2 SQIVND (reference sequence). The CDR3 is made up of 12 amino acids. Trimming stripped 7 bases from V and 0 bases from J, with 7 bases between. In DNA, the CDR3 is TGTGCCAGTACCCCTAGCTCCTACGAGCAGTACTTC. Protein sequence: CASTPSSYEQYF.

This clonotype has just a few counts. The library was built for alpha chains, so this beta chain is an off-target read and its size means little. The chain links TRBV11-1 to TRBJ2-1; 7 nucleotides line up with TRBD2. The CDR3 has 15 residues. CDR1 SGHAT and CDR2 FQDESV come from the germline V gene (reference sequence). Losses at the gene ends were 7 bases for V and 0 bases for J; bases not matched to a gene: 6. The DNA for the CDR3 is TGTGCCAGCACCCTAGCGGTTAGCTCCTACAATGAGCAGTTCTTC. It yields the protein CASTLAVSSYNEQFF.

This clonotype has ten or more counts. Within a library made for alpha chains, this beta chain is off target, and its count is uninformative. The J gene is TRBJ1-4, the V gene TRBV6-6; no clear D gene. Germline loops: CDR1 MNHNY, CDR2 SVGAGI (reference sequence). V was pared by 5 bases and J by 5 bases, with 9 bases between. CDR3 length equals 13 residues. CDR3 in amino acids: CASSLGPNEKLFF. The CDR3 coding sequence is TGTGCCAGCAGTCTAGGACCGAATGAAAAACTGTTTTTT.

In regard to this clonotype: Because the library targeted alpha chains, this beta chain is an off-target read whose size means little. The chain employs TRBV20-1 and TRBJ2-3; possibly TRBD2 for D (6 bases). The germline CDR1 and CDR2 sequences are DFQATT and SNEGSKA (reference sequence). This CDR3 is built from 14 residues. V was clipped by 3 bases and J by 1 base, with 11 bases between them. The CDR3 spells CSARLQRGTDTQYF. The CDR3 region has the DNA TGCAGTGCTAGGCTCCAGCGGGGCACAGATACGCAGTATTTT.

This clonotype has more than one count but fewer than ten. Since the library was made to target alpha chains, this beta chain is a stray read and its abundance is not meaningful. V gene TRBV7-2 combines with J gene TRBJ2-3; no clear D gene. The CDR3 contains 12 residues. V was shortened by 5 bases and J by 7 bases, with 10 bases between the two germline ends. Germline V gene sequence: CDR1 SGHTA, CDR2 FQGNSA. The CDR3 sequence is CASSHPINTQYF. The CDR3 region has the DNA TGTGCCAGCAGCCACCCCATAAATACGCAGTATTTT.

This clonotype was seen repeatedly, ten times or more. A library prepared for alpha chains yielded this beta chain as an off-target read; its size is of little meaning. The chain joins TRBV4-1 to TRBJ2-3; 16 bases are shared with TRBD2. V dropped 3 bases and J dropped 4; count of bases not matched to a gene: 1. CDR3 size: 16 residues. CDR1 and CDR2 from the germline V gene are MGHRA and YSYEKL. CDR3 sequence reads: CASSQGLAGGPDTQYF. DNA of the CDR3: TGCGCCAGCAGCCAGGGACTAGCGGGAGGGCCAGATACGCAGTATTTT.

This clonotype was picked up many times. This beta chain was picked up by a library intended for alpha chains and is off target, so its count carries little meaning. This chain uses TRBV2 with TRBJ1-5; no firm D call. Germline V gives CDR1 SNHLY, CDR2 FYNNEI. V was cut by 4 bases and J by 7 bases, with 11 bases left in between. The CDR3 consists of 13 residues. CDR3 in amino acids: CASSVWTLQPQHF. The CDR3 nucleotides are TGTGCCAGCAGTGTTTGGACCTTACAGCCCCAGCATTTT.